These T cell receptor beta chains were read from a single sample in a study of cytomegalovirus exposure and HLA in healthy donors. TCRdb's copy holds only in-frame clones and misses some; the assay was immunoSEQ multiplex PCR. Among approximately 100,000 clones, about 76% were seen once, and the ten largest hold approximately 12%. The sequencing sample was made of PBMCs. Receptors were obtained from a woman between 35 and 50 years old in good health and CMV-seropositive. The CDR3 runs from the conserved cysteine through the conserved F or W. Fields, in order: J gene, clone size, D gene, V gene, CDR3 protein, CDR3 DNA. The D gene is left open where the match is weak. A row's size may be missing; if present it is once, few, many or a size class.

>TRBJ1-6|.|.|TRBV30
CAWRRDSPLHF
TGTGCCTGGCGGAGGGATTCACCCCTCCACTTT
>TRBJ1-1|few|.|TRBV6-5
CASGTSYTEAFF
TGTGCCAGCGGGACTTCTTACACTGAAGCTTTCTTT
>TRBJ2-3|few|.|TRBV11-2
CASSFLLVSTDTQYF
TGTGCCAGCAGCTTCCTGCTAGTTAGCACAGATACGCAGTATTTT
>TRBJ1-5|few|TRBD1|TRBV29-1
CSVGDRGGQPQHF
TGCAGCGTTGGGGACAGAGGTGGTCAGCCCCAGCATTTT
>TRBJ1-3|.|TRBD1|TRBV11-2
CASSSITGGNTIYF
TGTGCCAGCAGCTCCATAACAGGGGGTAACACCATATATTTT
>TRBJ2-3|few|.|TRBV13
CASSLFGAGRRDTQYF
TGTGCCAGCAGCTTATTTGGGGCAGGGAGGAGGGATACGCAGTATTTT
>TRBJ1-2|.|.|TRBV13
CASSLRQDYGYTF
TGTGCCAGCAGCTTACGGCAGGACTATGGCTACACCTTC
>TRBJ1-2|.|TRBD1|TRBV19
CASSTGQSPAYGYTF
TGTGCCAGTAGTACGGGACAGTCCCCGGCCTATGGCTACACCTTC
>TRBJ1-5|.|.|TRBV30
CAWSVRRYQPQHF
TGTGCCTGGAGTGTACGGCGGTATCAGCCCCAGCATTTT
>TRBJ1-5|few|.|TRBV2
CASSSRVGGQPQHF
TGTGCCAGCAGTTCACGGGTGGGGGGTCAGCCCCAGCATTTT
>TRBJ1-2|.|.|TRBV5-1
CASSLDAGFQNGYTF
TGCGCCAGCAGCTTGGATGCAGGGTTTCAAAATGGCTACACCTTC
>TRBJ2-7|.|TRBD2|TRBV18
CASSPAGDYEQYF
TGTGCCAGCTCACCGGCGGGGGACTACGAGCAGTACTTC